This T cell receptor beta chain was sequenced for a study of T cells in Graves' hyperthyroidism and ophthalmopathy. General observations from the study: Among thyroid clonotypes expanded above 0.001, most also appeared in blood.

CDR1 MDHEN and CDR2 SYDVKM come from the germline V gene. This CDR3 contains 13 residues. The V and J ends lost 5 bases and 3 bases respectively, with 10 bases between them. From RNA transcripts, TCR beta CDR3 regions were amplified. RT-PCR in the first round (using the HTBI primer set) targeted the TCR CDR3. A single record per CDR3 protein comes from TCRdb applying MiXCR to the multiplex PCR reads. The sample lists a few hundred thousand distinct CDR3 sequences; roughly 14% were seen once. This clonotype was observed many times. What it binds is unknown. Uncontrolled infections, other autoimmune diseases, pregnancy or lactation led to exclusion of patients. The authors obtained PBMCs from about 9.5 ml of fresh peripheral blood.

This receptor was identified in a woman aged 25-40 years with Graves' ophthalmopathy. The specimen was blood. The chain employs TRBV28 and TRBJ2-5; D is possibly TRBD1 or TRBD2 (5 bases each). Here the CDR3 reads CASSARGKETQYF. The CDR3 DNA sequence: TGTGCCAGCAGTGCGAGGGGAAAAGAGACCCAGTACTTC.